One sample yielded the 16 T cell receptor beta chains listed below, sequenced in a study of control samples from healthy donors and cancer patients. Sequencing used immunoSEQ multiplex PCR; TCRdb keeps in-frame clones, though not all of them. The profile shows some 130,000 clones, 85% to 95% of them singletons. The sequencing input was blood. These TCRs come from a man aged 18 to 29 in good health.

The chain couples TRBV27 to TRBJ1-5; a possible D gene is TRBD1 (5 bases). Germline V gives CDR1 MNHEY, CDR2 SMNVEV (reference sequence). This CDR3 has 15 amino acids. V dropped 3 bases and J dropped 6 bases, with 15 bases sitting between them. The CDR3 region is CASSFQGKRSQPQHF. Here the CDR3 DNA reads TGTGCCAGCAGTTTCCAGGGAAAACGGTCTCAGCCCCAGCATTTT.

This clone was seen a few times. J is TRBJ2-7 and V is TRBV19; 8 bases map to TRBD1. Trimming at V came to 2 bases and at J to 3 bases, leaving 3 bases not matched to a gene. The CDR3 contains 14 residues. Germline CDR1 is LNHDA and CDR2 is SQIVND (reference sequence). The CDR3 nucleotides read TGTGCCAGTAGTATAAACAGGGGGAGCTACGAGCAGTACTTC. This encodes CASSINRGSYEQYF.

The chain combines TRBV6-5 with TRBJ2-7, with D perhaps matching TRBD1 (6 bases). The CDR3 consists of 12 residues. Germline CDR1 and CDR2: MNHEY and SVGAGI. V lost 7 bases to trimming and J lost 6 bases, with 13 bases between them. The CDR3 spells CASNNIGGEQYF. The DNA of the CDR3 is TGTGCCAGCAACAATATAGGGGGCGAGCAGTACTTC.

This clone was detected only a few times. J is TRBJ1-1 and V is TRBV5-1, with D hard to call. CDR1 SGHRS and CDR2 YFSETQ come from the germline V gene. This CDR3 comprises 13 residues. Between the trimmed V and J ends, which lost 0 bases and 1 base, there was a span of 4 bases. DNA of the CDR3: TGCGCCAGCAGCTTGGCAGAGAACACTGAAGCTTTCTTT. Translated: CASSLAENTEAFF.

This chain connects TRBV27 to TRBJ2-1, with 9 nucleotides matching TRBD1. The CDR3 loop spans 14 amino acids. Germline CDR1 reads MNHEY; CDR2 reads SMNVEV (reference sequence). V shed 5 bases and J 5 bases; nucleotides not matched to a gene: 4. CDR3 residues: CASSVQGANNEQFF. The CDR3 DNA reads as TGTGCCAGCAGTGTACAGGGGGCAAACAATGAGCAGTTCTTC.

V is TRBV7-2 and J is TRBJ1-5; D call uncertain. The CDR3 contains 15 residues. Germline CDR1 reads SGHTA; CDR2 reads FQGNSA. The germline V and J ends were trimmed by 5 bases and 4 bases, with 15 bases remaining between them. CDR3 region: CASSPNRGENQPQHF. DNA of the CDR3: TGTGCCAGCAGCCCGAACCGAGGAGAAAATCAGCCCCAGCATTTT.

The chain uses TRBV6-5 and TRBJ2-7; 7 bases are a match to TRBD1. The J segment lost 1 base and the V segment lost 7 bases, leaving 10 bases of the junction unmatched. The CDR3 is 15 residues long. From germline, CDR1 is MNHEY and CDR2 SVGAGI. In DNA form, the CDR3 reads TGTGCCAGCAATCCTGGGACAGTGGGATCCTACGAGCAGTACTTC. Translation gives CASNPGTVGSYEQYF.

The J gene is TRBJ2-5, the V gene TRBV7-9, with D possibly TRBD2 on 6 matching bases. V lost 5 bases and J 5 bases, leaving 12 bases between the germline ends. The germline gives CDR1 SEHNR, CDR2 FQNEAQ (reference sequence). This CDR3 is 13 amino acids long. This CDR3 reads CASSRGGSETQYF. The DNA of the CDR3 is TGTGCCAGCAGCCGTGGGGGGTCGGAGACCCAGTACTTC. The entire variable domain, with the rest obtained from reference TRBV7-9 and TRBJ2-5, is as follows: DTGVSQNPRHKITKRGQNVTFRCDPISEHNRLYWYRQTLGQGPEFLTYFQNEAQLEKSRLLSDRFSAERPKGSFSTLEIQRTEQGDSAMYLCASSRGGSETQYFGPGTRLLVL.

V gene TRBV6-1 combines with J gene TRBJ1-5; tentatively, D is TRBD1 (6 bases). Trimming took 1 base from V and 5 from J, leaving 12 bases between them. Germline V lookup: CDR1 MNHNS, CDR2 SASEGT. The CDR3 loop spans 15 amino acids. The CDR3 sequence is CASSEGQAPDQPQHF. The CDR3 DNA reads TGTGCCAGCAGTGAAGGACAGGCACCCGATCAGCCCCAGCATTTT.

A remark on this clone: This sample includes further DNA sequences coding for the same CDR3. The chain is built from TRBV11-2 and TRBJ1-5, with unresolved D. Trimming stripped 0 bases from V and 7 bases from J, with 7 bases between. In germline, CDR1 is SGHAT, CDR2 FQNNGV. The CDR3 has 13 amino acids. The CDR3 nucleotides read TGTGCCAGCAGCTTAGATCGGGTCCAGCCCCAGCATTTT. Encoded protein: CASSLDRVQPQHF. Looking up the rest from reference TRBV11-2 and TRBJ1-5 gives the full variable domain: EAGVAQSPRYKIIEKRQSVAFWCNPISGHATLYWYQQILGQGPKLLIQFQNNGVVDDSQLPKDRFSAERLKGVDSTLKIQPAKLEDSAVYLCASSLDRVQPQHFGDGTRLSIL.

Here the CDR3 DNA reads TGTGCCAGCATTCTTGACAGCTTCAATCAGCCCCAGCATTTT. Protein product: CASILDSFNQPQHF. The chain links TRBV6-5 to TRBJ1-5; a weak D match, TRBD1 (5 bases). In germline, CDR1 is MNHEY, CDR2 SVGAGI. Trimming shortened V by 7 bases and J by 3 bases, and 13 bases separated the two germline ends. The CDR3 is made up of 14 amino acids.

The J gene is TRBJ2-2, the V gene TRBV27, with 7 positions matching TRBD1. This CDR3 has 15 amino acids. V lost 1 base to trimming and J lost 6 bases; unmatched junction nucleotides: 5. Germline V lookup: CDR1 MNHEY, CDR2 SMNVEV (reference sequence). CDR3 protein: CASSLFGQGAGELFF. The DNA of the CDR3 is TGTGCCAGCAGTTTATTTGGGCAGGGGGCCGGGGAGCTGTTTTTT.

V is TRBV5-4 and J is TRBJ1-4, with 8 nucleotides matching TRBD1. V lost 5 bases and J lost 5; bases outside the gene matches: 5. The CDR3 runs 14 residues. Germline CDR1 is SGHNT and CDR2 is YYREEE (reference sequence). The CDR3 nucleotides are TGTGCCAGCAGTTGGACAGGGCGAAATGAAAAACTGTTTTTT. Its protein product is CASSWTGRNEKLFF.

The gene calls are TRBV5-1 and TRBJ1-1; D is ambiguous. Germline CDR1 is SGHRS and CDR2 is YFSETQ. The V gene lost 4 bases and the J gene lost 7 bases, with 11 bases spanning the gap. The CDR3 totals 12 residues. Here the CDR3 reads CASSHLDGEAFF. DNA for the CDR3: TGCGCCAGCAGCCACCTGGACGGTGAAGCTTTCTTT.

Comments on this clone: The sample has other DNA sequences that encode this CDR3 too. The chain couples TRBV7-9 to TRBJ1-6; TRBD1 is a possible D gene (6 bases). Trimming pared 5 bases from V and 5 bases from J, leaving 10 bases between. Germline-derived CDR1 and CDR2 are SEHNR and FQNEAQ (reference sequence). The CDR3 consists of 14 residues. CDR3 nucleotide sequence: TGTGCCAGCAGCCGAGGACAGAATAATTCACCCCTCCACTTT. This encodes CASSRGQNNSPLHF.

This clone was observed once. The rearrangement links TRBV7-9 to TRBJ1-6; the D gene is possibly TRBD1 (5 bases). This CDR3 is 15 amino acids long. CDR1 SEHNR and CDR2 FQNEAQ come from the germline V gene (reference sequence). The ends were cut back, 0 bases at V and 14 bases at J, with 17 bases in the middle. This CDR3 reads CASSLAGVGAGALHF. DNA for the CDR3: TGTGCCAGCAGCTTAGCGGGGGTCGGGGCCGGCGCCCTCCACTTT.